The rows below give T cell receptor beta chains drawn from one sample of a study of cytomegalovirus exposure and HLA in healthy donors. Profiled with immunoSEQ multiplex PCR; TCRdb holds only in-frame clones, not every one. The sample carries approximately 160,000 clones, approximately 80% recorded once. Sequencing was done on a sample of PBMCs. The receptors shown here come from a man aged 25 to 45 in good health and CMV-seropositive. The CDR3 runs from the conserved cysteine through the conserved F or W. D genes are given only for firm matches. For some rows the clone size is stated as once, few or many, or as a class when expanded; others skip it.

v_gene	abundance	j_gene	d_gene	CDR3aa	CDR3nt
TRBV29-1	NA	TRBJ2-7	TRBD1	CSVEGTGGSQDYEQYF	TGCAGCGTTGAAGGGACAGGGGGGTCACAAGACTACGAGCAGTACTTC
TRBV18	once	TRBJ2-1	NA	CASSAGVGSPKYNEQFF	TGTGCCAGCTCAGCAGGGGTAGGATCCCCCAAATACAATGAGCAGTTCTTC
TRBV4-2	NA	TRBJ1-2	TRBD1	CASSQAVGQAYGYTF	TGTGCCAGCAGCCAAGCCGTGGGACAGGCCTATGGCTACACCTTC
TRBV5-1	NA	TRBJ1-4	NA	CASSLAGQENEKLFF	TGCGCCAGCAGCTTGGCAGGGCAGGAGAATGAAAAACTGTTTTTT
TRBV20-1	NA	TRBJ2-7	NA	CSARTGIEQYF	TGCAGTGCTAGAACGGGTATCGAGCAGTACTTC
TRBV7-3	NA	TRBJ2-3	TRBD1	CASSLGPLAGGTQYF	TGTGCCAGCAGTTTGGGGCCTCTCGCAGGGGGTACGCAGTATTTT
TRBV7-2	NA	TRBJ1-5	NA	CASSLGGPGANQPQHF	TGTGCCAGCAGCTTAGGGGGCCCAGGGGCCAATCAGCCCCAGCATTTT
TRBV18	NA	TRBJ1-2	NA	CASSPPAGFSHRSYGYTF	TGTGCCAGCTCACCACCGGCAGGATTTTCCCATCGGTCCTATGGCTACACCTTC
TRBV5-4	NA	TRBJ2-5	TRBD2	CASSWGDYRIQETQYF	TGTGCCAGCAGCTGGGGGGACTACCGTATCCAAGAGACCCAGTACTTC
TRBV10-3	NA	TRBJ2-3	TRBD2	CATRAGLAGGDTQYF	TGTGCCACCCGTGCTGGACTAGCGGGGGGGGATACGCAGTATTTT
TRBV19	NA	TRBJ2-7	NA	CASRNRGLGDEQYF	TGTGCCAGTAGGAATAGGGGACTTGGCGACGAGCAGTACTTC
TRBV4-1	once	TRBJ1-1	NA	CASSQVGGRGEAFF	TGCGCCAGCAGCCAAGTCGGGGGGCGCGGGGAAGCTTTCTTT
TRBV7-2	NA	TRBJ2-1	NA	CASSLGSGAANEQFF	TGTGCCAGCAGCTTGGGATCAGGGGCAGCAAATGAGCAGTTCTTC
TRBV27	NA	TRBJ1-2	TRBD1	CASSLSPGTEYYGYTF	TGTGCCAGCAGTCTATCCCCCGGGACAGAATACTATGGCTACACCTTC
TRBV15	few	TRBJ1-1	TRBD1	CATSRGTGRTEAFF	TGTGCCACCAGCAGAGGGACAGGGAGGACTGAAGCTTTCTTT
TRBV5-4	NA	TRBJ2-1	TRBD2	CASSYLAGGSSYNEQFF	TGTGCCAGCAGTTATCTAGCGGGGGGGAGCTCCTACAATGAGCAGTTCTTC
TRBV19	NA	TRBJ2-7	TRBD1	CASSIGKGAASYEQYF	TGTGCCAGTAGTATAGGGAAGGGGGCGGCCTCCTACGAGCAGTACTTC
TRBV18	few	TRBJ2-7	TRBD1	CASSPGSGGYEQYF	TGTGCCAGCTCACCGGGCTCAGGGGGCTACGAGCAGTACTTC
TRBV12-5	NA	TRBJ2-5	NA	CASGLVGVGGQETQYF	TGTGCTAGTGGTTTGGTAGGGGTCGGGGGCCAAGAGACCCAGTACTTC
TRBV5-1	NA	TRBJ2-2	NA	CASSPYRAGELFF	TGCGCCAGCAGCCCATACAGGGCCGGGGAGCTGTTTTTT
TRBV2	NA	TRBJ1-2	NA	CASNRGGQANYGYTF	TGTGCCAGCAACCGGGGAGGCCAAGCTAACTATGGCTACACCTTC
TRBV5-4	NA	TRBJ1-4	NA	CASSRGDNEKLFF	TGTGCCAGCAGCCGGGGGGATAATGAAAAACTGTTTTTT
TRBV7-2	NA	TRBJ2-1	TRBD2	CASSPYLSGGEQFF	TGTGCCAGCAGCCCCTATCTTAGCGGGGGGGAACAGTTCTTC
TRBV7-2	NA	TRBJ2-7	TRBD2	CASSLGRLAGGYEQYF	TGTGCCAGCAGCTTAGGGCGACTAGCGGGGGGCTACGAGCAGTACTTC
TRBV7-9	once	TRBJ1-4	TRBD1	CASSSGGTTNEKLFF	TGTGCCAGCAGCTCAGGGGGCACAACTAATGAAAAACTGTTTTTT
TRBV15	NA	TRBJ2-7	TRBD1	CATSLPGTATYEQYF	TGTGCCACCAGCTTACCCGGGACAGCGACCTACGAGCAGTACTTC
TRBV9	NA	TRBJ2-3	NA	CASSGQAGADTQYF	TGTGCCAGCAGCGGACAGGCGGGGGCAGATACGCAGTATTTT
TRBV19	NA	TRBJ1-1	TRBD1	CASKARSRGISNTEAFF	TGTGCCAGTAAAGCTCGTAGCAGGGGGATTTCGAACACTGAAGCTTTCTTT